This T cell receptor beta chain originates from a study of T cell responses to AZD1222 COVID-19 vaccine. The method was immunoSEQ multiplex PCR; TCRdb's version includes in-frame clones alone and lacks a portion of them. The sample records about 56,000 clones, 80% to 90% being singletons. CDR1 is SGDLS and CDR2 is YYNGEE in the germline V gene. V shed 4 bases and J 3 bases; nucleotides not matched to a gene: 9. The CDR3 spans 16 residues. The TCR was taken from an adult in good health. Sequencing used peripheral blood, obtained on day 0 of AZD1222 vaccination. The chain has TRBV9 and TRBJ1-3, with 8 bases aligning to TRBD1. The CDR3 loop is CASSTTQGAVGNTIYF. For the CDR3, the DNA is TGTGCCAGCAGCACGACGCAGGGGGCCGTTGGAAACACCATATATTTT.